Below are 27 T cell receptor beta chains sequenced from a single sample in a study of blood T cell repertoires in COVID-19. Only in-frame clones appear in the TCRdb table, and some are missing; sequencing was by immunoSEQ multiplex PCR. The profile shows a few hundred thousand clones, about four fifths of them singletons. The sequencing input was peripheral blood. These receptors all stem from a woman aged 18-35 years with acute or convalescent COVID-19.

The rearrangement uses TRBV15 and TRBJ1-2, with TRBD1 matching 7 bases. The junction had 11 bases not matched to a gene; V was cut back by 1 base and J by 3 bases. The CDR3 extends over 17 amino acids. The V gene's germline CDR1 is LNHNV and CDR2 YYDKDF (reference sequence). CDR3: CATSRGAGGTGDYGYTF. The CDR3 bases are TGTGCCACCAGCAGAGGAGCAGGGGGTACCGGGGACTATGGCTACACCTTC.

The chain joins TRBV7-9 to TRBJ2-7; tentative D call: TRBD2 (5 bases). Germline CDR1 reads SEHNR; CDR2 reads FQNEAQ (reference sequence). The CDR3 has 14 amino acids. Trimming pared 5 bases from V and 1 base from J, leaving 12 bases between. CDR3 sequence reads: CASSGLDSSYEQYF. The CDR3 nucleotides are TGTGCCAGCAGCGGCTTGGACTCTTCCTACGAGCAGTACTTC.

The V call is TRBV2, the J call TRBJ2-7; no reliable D call. Trimming cost V 3 bases and J 7 bases, with 13 bases left between them. Germline CDR1 SNHLY, CDR2 FYNNEI. This CDR3 spans 13 amino acids. The CDR3 spells CASSEARAREQYF. CDR3 DNA: TGTGCCAGCAGTGAGGCCAGAGCCAGGGAGCAGTACTTC.

The gene calls are TRBV6-1 and TRBJ1-2, with TRBD1 matching over 7 bases. Per the germline V gene, CDR1 is MNHNS and CDR2 is SASEGT. The V and J ends lost 3 bases and 6 bases, in that order; junction bases with no gene match: 7. There are 14 residues in the CDR3. Here the CDR3 reads CASSERQGRDGYTF. The CDR3 DNA reads as TGTGCCAGCAGTGAGAGACAGGGAAGAGATGGCTACACCTTC.

This chain connects TRBV5-1 to TRBJ1-2; tentatively, D is TRBD1 (5 bases). V was clipped by 0 bases and J by 2 bases, with 11 bases between them. CDR1 is SGHRS, CDR2 YFSETQ, per germline. The CDR3 length is 15 residues. The CDR3, as DNA: TGCGCCAGCAGCTTGGCCGGGGGGGTAAACTATGGCTACACCTTC. This encodes CASSLAGGVNYGYTF.

This CDR3 is CASRQQGDEQFF. The CDR3 DNA sequence: TGTGCCAGCAGACAGCAGGGGGATGAGCAGTTCTTC. This chain connects TRBV28 to TRBJ2-1, with 7 bases matching TRBD1. This CDR3 is 12 amino acids long. CDR1 is MDHEN, CDR2 SYDVKM, per germline. V was pared by 6 bases and J by 8 bases, with 4 bases of the junction left unmatched.

The chain combines TRBV24-1 with TRBJ1-5; D ambiguous. Germline V gives CDR1 KGHDR, CDR2 SFDVKD. Trimming shortened V by 9 bases and J by 0 bases, and 11 bases separated the two germline ends. The CDR3 is 14 amino acids. CDR3 nucleotides: TGTGCCACCGGAACAGCCGATAGCAATCAGCCCCAGCATTTT. This translates into CATGTADSNQPQHF.

This clone has just a few counts. J is TRBJ2-7 and V is TRBV29-1, with 7 bases identical to TRBD1. After removal of 4 bases from V and 1 base from J, the junction contained 1 base not matched to a gene. The CDR3 consists of 12 residues. The germline CDR1 and CDR2 sequences are SQVTM and ANQGSEA. This CDR3 is CSVAGQSYEQYF. The CDR3 DNA sequence: TGCAGCGTTGCGGGACAGTCCTACGAGCAGTACTTC.

The chain employs TRBV4-3 and TRBJ1-1; D remains ambiguous. This CDR3 region has 15 residues. Germline loops: CDR1 LGHNA, CDR2 YSLEER. V was cut by 2 bases and J by 1 base, with 11 bases left in between. In DNA, the CDR3 is TGCGCCAGCAGCCAAAGCCTTTTTACGAACACTGAAGCTTTCTTT. Its translation is CASSQSLFTNTEAFF.

The rearrangement uses TRBV10-3 and TRBJ2-5; 11 bases map to TRBD2. V gave up 6 bases and J gave up 3 bases; unmatched junction bases: 3. The V gene's germline CDR1 is ENHRY and CDR2 SYGVKD. The CDR3 is 14 residues long. Here the CDR3 reads CAISPTSGEETQYF. The CDR3 nucleotides are TGTGCCATCAGCCCGACTAGCGGGGAAGAGACCCAGTACTTC.

CDR3 sequence: CASSSRWTGTYEQYF. In DNA, the CDR3 is TGTGCCAGCAGTTCACGATGGACAGGGACCTACGAGCAGTACTTC. J is TRBJ2-7 and V is TRBV27; 8 bases match TRBD1. The CDR3 extends over 15 amino acids. The germline gives CDR1 MNHEY, CDR2 SMNVEV (reference sequence). V was pared by 4 bases and J by 2 bases, with 7 bases of the junction left unmatched.

A single count supports this clone. The chain joins TRBV19 to TRBJ2-1; unclear D gene. Germline-derived CDR1 and CDR2 are LNHDA and SQIVND (reference sequence). CDR3 length equals 13 residues. V was pared by 1 base and J by 5 bases, with 6 bases between. In DNA, the CDR3 is TGTGCCAGTAGTATAGCGAGAGACAATGAGCAGTTCTTC. This encodes CASSIARDNEQFF.

V and J are TRBV14 and TRBJ2-7; D possibly corresponds to TRBD1 (6 bases). Germline CDR1 SGHDN, CDR2 FVKESK. The germline V and J ends were trimmed by 4 bases and 5 bases, with 12 bases remaining between them. The CDR3 is 13 amino acids. The CDR3 here is CASSPTGLHEQYF. The CDR3 DNA is TGTGCCAGCAGCCCTACAGGGCTACACGAGCAGTACTTC. Full variable domain (outside the CDR3, taken from reference TRBV14 and TRBJ2-7): EAGVTQFPSHSVIEKGQTVTLRCDPISGHDNLYWYRRVMGKEIKFLLHFVKESKQDESGMPNNRFLAERTGGTYSTLKVQPAELEDSGVYFCASSPTGLHEQYFGPGTRLTVT.

This chain joins TRBV6-5 and TRBJ1-2; a weak D match, TRBD1 (5 bases). The CDR3 has 15 residues. V dropped 6 bases and J dropped 2 bases, with 16 bases sitting between them. CDR1 and CDR2 from the germline V gene are MNHEY and SVGAGI. This chain's CDR3 is CASSLGGSGNYGYTF. Written as DNA, the CDR3 is TGTGCCAGCAGCCTGGGGGGATCGGGGAACTATGGCTACACCTTC.

This clone showed up just a few times. The chain joins TRBV2 to TRBJ2-2; 10 bases fit TRBD2. After removal of 5 bases from V and 7 bases from J, the junction contained 16 bases not matched to a gene. The V gene's germline CDR1 is SNHLY and CDR2 FYNNEI. The CDR3 totals 18 residues. Here the CDR3 DNA reads TGTGCCAGCAGTAACTATGTGGCTAGCGGGAGTGGTTACGGGGAGCTGTTTTTT. This sequence encodes CASSNYVASGSGYGELFF.

The chain combines TRBV20-1 with TRBJ2-3; no firm D call. Trimming pared 3 bases from V and 5 bases from J, leaving 12 bases between. Germline CDR1 is DFQATT and CDR2 is SNEGSKA (reference sequence). The CDR3 has 13 amino acids. The CDR3 sequence is CSASSRYGDTQYF. CDR3 sequence (DNA): TGCAGTGCTAGTTCCCGATACGGAGATACGCAGTATTTT.

The V call is TRBV11-3, the J call TRBJ2-5, with TRBD1 matching over 10 bases. Per germline, CDR1 SGHNT and CDR2 YENEEA. The V gene end was trimmed by 5 bases and the J gene end by 7 bases; junction bases not matched to a gene: 7. The CDR3 is 14 amino acids. DNA for the CDR3: TGTGCCAGCAGCCCGGGACAGGGGACAGGGACCCAGTACTTC. Translated, it gives CASSPGQGTGTQYF.

This clone occurred many times. The genes are TRBV7-2 and TRBJ1-2; D is perhaps TRBD1 (6 bases). CDR1 is SGHTA and CDR2 is FQGNSA in the germline V gene. The CDR3 is 14 residues long. Trimming removed 5 bases at V and 6 bases at J, with 16 bases between. The CDR3 loop is CASSPARDKNGYTF. CDR3 DNA: TGTGCCAGCAGCCCCGCCCGGGACAAGAATGGCTACACCTTC.

The rearrangement joins TRBV13 to TRBJ1-4, with a possible D match to TRBD1 (6 bases). CDR1 and CDR2 (germline): PRHDT, FYEKMQ (reference sequence). V lost 4 bases and J lost 3, with 12 bases in between. CDR3 length equals 15 residues. The CDR3 is CASSYTEGANEKLFF. The CDR3 DNA is TGTGCCAGCAGCTACACCGAGGGGGCTAATGAAAAACTGTTTTTT. Based on the CDR3 plus reference TRBV13 and TRBJ1-4, the full variable domain is AAGVIQSPRHLIKEKRETATLKCYPIPRHDTVYWYQQGPGQDPQFLISFYEKMQSDKGSIPDRFSAQQFSDYHSELNMSSLELGDSALYFCASSYTEGANEKLFFGSGTQLSVL.

This chain uses TRBV21-1 with TRBJ2-1; the D call TRBD2 from the table was never checked on the DNA. TRBV21-1 is termed a pseudogene. The CDR3 has 14 amino acids. The CDR3 DNA sequence: TGTGCCAGCAAGGTTAGCGGGAGTGCGAATGAGCAGTTCTTC. This encodes CASKVSGSANEQFF.

The chain employs TRBV6-5 and TRBJ1-6; D possibly corresponds to TRBD1 (5 bases). The CDR3 loop spans 15 amino acids. Germline V gene sequence: CDR1 MNHEY, CDR2 SVGAGI. V was shortened by 5 bases and J by 7 bases, with 15 bases between the two germline ends. The CDR3 reads CASSRGGSQNSPLHF. CDR3 DNA: TGTGCCAGCAGTCGCGGGGGGTCGCAGAATTCACCCCTCCACTTT.

The CDR3 DNA reads as TGTGCCACCAGCAGAGGAAGACAGCGGGGGAACGACGAGCAGTACTTC. It encodes CATSRGRQRGNDEQYF. The gene calls are TRBV15 and TRBJ2-7; TRBD2 matches at 8 bases. This CDR3 has 16 residues. Trimming at V came to 1 base and at J to 5 bases, leaving 10 bases not matched to a gene. Per germline, CDR1 LNHNV and CDR2 YYDKDF (reference sequence).

The chain carries TRBV28 and TRBJ1-6, with 9 positions matching TRBD1. V trimming: 2 bases; J trimming: 3 bases; junction bases outside the gene matches: 2. Germline V gives CDR1 MDHEN, CDR2 SYDVKM. The CDR3 length is 16 residues. Written as DNA, the CDR3 is TGTGCCAGCAGTTTACGGGACAGGGACTATAATTCACCCCTCCACTTT. Amino acid sequence: CASSLRDRDYNSPLHF.

The genes are TRBV6-2 or TRBV6-3 and TRBJ2-7, with 9 bases lining up with TRBD2. The CDR3 sequence is 14 residues long. Germline trimming cut 5 bases from V and 8 bases from J; bases unmatched to any gene: 10. Germline CDR1 MNHEY, CDR2 SVGEGT. CDR3 amino acids: CASSLAGPTGKQYF. The CDR3 DNA reads as TGTGCCAGCAGTCTAGCGGGACCGACTGGGAAGCAGTACTTC.

V gene TRBV12-2 combines with J gene TRBJ2-1; the table's D call of TRBD2 was not tested on the DNA. TRBV12-2 is a listed pseudogene. CDR3 size: 17 residues. The CDR3 sequence is CASRSTSSGAPYNEQFF. The CDR3 coding sequence is TGTGCAAGTCGCTCCACCTCTAGCGGGGCCCCCTACAATGAGCAGTTCTTC.

The chain carries TRBV6-5 and TRBJ2-1; 9 bases align to TRBD2. This CDR3 has 16 amino acids. V lost 2 bases, J lost 8 bases, and 10 bases stayed unmatched. Germline V gives CDR1 MNHEY, CDR2 SVGAGI. CDR3 DNA sequence: TGTGCCAGCAGTTACCTCGGGACTAGCCGGATGGATGAGCAGTTCTTC. This codes for CASSYLGTSRMDEQFF.

The chain has TRBV11-3 and TRBJ2-3, with a weak D call TRBD2 (6 bases). V was cut by 5 bases and J by 0 bases, with 18 bases left in between. The CDR3 extends over 17 amino acids. Per germline, CDR1 SGHNT and CDR2 YENEEA. The CDR3 is CASSQIASEASTDTQYF. The CDR3 bases are TGTGCCAGCAGCCAGATAGCTAGCGAAGCTAGCACAGATACGCAGTATTTT.